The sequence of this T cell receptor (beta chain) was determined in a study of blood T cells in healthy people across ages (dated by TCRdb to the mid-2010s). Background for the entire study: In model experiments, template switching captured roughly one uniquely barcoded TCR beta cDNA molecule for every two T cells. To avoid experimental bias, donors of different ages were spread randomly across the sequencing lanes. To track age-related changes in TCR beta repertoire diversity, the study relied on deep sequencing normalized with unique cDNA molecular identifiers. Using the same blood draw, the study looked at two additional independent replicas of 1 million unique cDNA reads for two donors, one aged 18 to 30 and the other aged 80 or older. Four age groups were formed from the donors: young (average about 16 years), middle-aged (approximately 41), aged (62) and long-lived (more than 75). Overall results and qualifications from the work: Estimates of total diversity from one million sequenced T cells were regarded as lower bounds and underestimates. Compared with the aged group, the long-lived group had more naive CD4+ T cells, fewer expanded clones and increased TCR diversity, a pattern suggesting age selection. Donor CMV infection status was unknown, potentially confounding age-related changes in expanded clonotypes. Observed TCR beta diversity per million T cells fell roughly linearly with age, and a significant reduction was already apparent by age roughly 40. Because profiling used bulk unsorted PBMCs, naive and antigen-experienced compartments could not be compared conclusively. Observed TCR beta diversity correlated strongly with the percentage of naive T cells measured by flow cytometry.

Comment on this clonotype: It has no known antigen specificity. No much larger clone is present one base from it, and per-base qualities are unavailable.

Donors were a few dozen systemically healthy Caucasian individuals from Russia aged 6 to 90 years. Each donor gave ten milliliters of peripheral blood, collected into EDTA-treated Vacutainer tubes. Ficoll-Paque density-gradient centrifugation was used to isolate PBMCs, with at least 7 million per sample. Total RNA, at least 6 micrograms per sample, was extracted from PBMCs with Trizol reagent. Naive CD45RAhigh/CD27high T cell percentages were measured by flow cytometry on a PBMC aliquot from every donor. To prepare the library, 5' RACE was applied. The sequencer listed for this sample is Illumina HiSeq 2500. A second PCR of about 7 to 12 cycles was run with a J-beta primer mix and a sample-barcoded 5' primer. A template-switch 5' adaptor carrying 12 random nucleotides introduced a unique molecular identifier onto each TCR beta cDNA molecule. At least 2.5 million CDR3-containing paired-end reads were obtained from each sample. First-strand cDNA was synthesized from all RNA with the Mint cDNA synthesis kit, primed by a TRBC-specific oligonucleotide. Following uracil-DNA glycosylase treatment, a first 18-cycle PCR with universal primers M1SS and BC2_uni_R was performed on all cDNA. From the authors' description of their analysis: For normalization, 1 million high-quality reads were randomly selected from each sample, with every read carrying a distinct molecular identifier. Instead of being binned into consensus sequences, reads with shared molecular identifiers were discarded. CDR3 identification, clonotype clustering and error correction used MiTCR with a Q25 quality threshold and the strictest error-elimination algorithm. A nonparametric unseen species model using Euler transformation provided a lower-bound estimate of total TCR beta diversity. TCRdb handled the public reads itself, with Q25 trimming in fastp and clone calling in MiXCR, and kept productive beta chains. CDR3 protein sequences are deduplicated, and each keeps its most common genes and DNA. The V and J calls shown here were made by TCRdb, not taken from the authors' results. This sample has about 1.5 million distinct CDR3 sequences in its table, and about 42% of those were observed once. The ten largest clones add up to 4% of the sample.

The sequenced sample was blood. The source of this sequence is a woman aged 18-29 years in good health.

This receptor has the CDR3 CASRRGPVVDTGELFF. The nucleotides are TGTGCCAGCAGAAGGGGACCCGTAGTGGACACCGGGGAGCTGTTTTTT. Recombination connected TRBV28 to TRBJ2-2; the D gene could be TRBD1 or TRBD2, each one agreeing over 5 bases. The cysteine opens and the phenylalanine closes a CDR3 of 16 amino acids. The retained sequence is limited to the CDR3, 48 bases, with the frame set at the first base. The CDR1 and CDR2 encoded by the germline V gene are MDHEN and SYDVKM. V drops 6 bases and J drops 3 bases, leaving 17 bases in between.